Listed here are 20 T cell receptor beta chains from one sample, sequenced in a study of blood T cell repertoires in COVID-19. Some clones are missing from TCRdb's copy, which holds only in-frame ones; the method was immunoSEQ multiplex PCR. This sample has 77,000 or so clones, with roughly 85% found just once. The sample was peripheral blood. All receptors come from an elderly man with acute or convalescent COVID-19.

The chain employs TRBV7-2 and TRBJ2-5; TRBD2 is a possible D gene (7 bases). The CDR3 sequence is 16 residues long. Per the germline V gene, CDR1 is SGHTA and CDR2 is FQGNSA. Trimming took 5 bases from V and 5 from J, leaving 21 bases between them. This CDR3 reads CASSLRRRGPRETQYF. CDR3 in DNA: TGTGCCAGCAGCCTTCGGAGGCGGGGGCCCCGGGAGACCCAGTACTTC.

The rearrangement uses TRBV28 and TRBJ2-2, with D tentatively TRBD1 (6 bases). CDR3 length equals 14 residues. Germline V lookup: CDR1 MDHEN, CDR2 SYDVKM. Trimming took 4 bases from V and 2 from J, leaving 8 bases between them. The CDR3 sequence is CASSSRGNTGELFF. CDR3 sequence (DNA): TGTGCCAGCAGTTCCAGGGGTAACACCGGGGAGCTGTTTTTT. Based on the CDR3 plus reference TRBV28 and TRBJ2-2, the full variable domain is DVKVTQSSRYLVKRTGEKVFLECVQDMDHENMFWYRQDPGLGLRLIYFSYDVKMKEKGDIPEGYSVSREKKERFSLILESASTNQTSMYLCASSSRGNTGELFFGEGSRLTVL.

The gene calls are TRBV19 and TRBJ1-1; D gene ambiguous. Trimming removed 4 bases from V and 1 base from J, with 7 bases in between. The germline gives CDR1 LNHDA, CDR2 SQIVND (reference sequence). There are 13 residues in the CDR3. CDR3: CASSTVPNTEAFF. CDR3 sequence (DNA): TGTGCCAGTAGTACAGTACCGAACACTGAAGCTTTCTTT.

The chain recombines TRBV24-1 with TRBJ2-5; 7 bases align to TRBD2. Germline V gives CDR1 KGHDR, CDR2 SFDVKD. After removal of 3 bases from V and 1 base from J, the junction contained 4 bases not matched to a gene. This CDR3 region has 15 residues. The CDR3 coding sequence is TGTGCCACCAGTGATCACGGGACTACCCAAGAGACCCAGTACTTC. Its protein product is CATSDHGTTQETQYF.

The gene calls are TRBV18 and TRBJ2-3; 7 nucleotides match TRBD2. CDR3 length equals 15 residues. The germline V gene encodes CDR1 KGHSH and CDR2 LQKENI. After removal of 3 bases from V and 1 base from J, the junction contained 4 bases not matched to a gene. The CDR3 protein is CASSPRLAGTDTQYF. CDR3 in DNA: TGTGCCAGCTCACCGCGACTAGCTGGCACAGATACGCAGTATTTT.

The chain employs TRBV5-1 and TRBJ2-7; TRBD2 aligns across 10 bases. The CDR3 runs 17 residues. Per the germline V gene, CDR1 is SGHRS and CDR2 is YFSETQ. With V trimmed by 1 base and J by 2 bases, 9 bases remained unmatched. This CDR3 is CASSLNSAGGLAYEQYF. The CDR3 bases are TGCGCCAGCAGCTTGAATTCAGCGGGGGGGCTAGCCTACGAGCAGTACTTC.

CDR3 coding DNA: TGTGCCAGCAGCACTAGCGGGAGGGTGTTCGAGCAGTACTTC. This encodes CASSTSGRVFEQYF. J is TRBJ2-7 and V is TRBV27, with 13 bases that match TRBD2. The CDR3 contains 14 residues. Losses at the gene ends were 6 bases for V and 6 bases for J; bases not matched to a gene: 5. CDR1 and CDR2 from the germline V gene are MNHEY and SMNVEV (reference sequence).

This chain joins TRBV5-1 and TRBJ2-3; TRBD2 aligns across 13 bases. In germline, CDR1 is SGHRS, CDR2 YFSETQ. J lost 2 bases, V lost 4 bases, and 4 bases had no gene match. The CDR3 has 16 amino acids. CDR3 coding DNA: TGCGCCAGCAGCCCAGGGACTAGCGGGGACACAGATACGCAGTATTTT. The encoded protein is CASSPGTSGDTDTQYF.

V usage is TRBV11-2 and J usage is TRBJ1-6; TRBD1 matches 7 bases. This CDR3 has 17 residues. V trimming: 0 bases; J trimming: 3 bases; junction bases outside the gene matches: 5. Germline V gene lookup returns CDR1 SGHAT and CDR2 FQNNGV. In nucleotides, the CDR3 is TGTGCCAGCAGCTTAGAGGATTGGACAGGCTATAATTCACCCCTCCACTTT. It codes for CASSLEDWTGYNSPLHF.

J is TRBJ1-6 and V is TRBV11-2; 8 positions match TRBD1. This CDR3 has 14 amino acids. The germline CDR1 and CDR2 sequences are SGHAT and FQNNGV. The J segment lost 7 bases and the V segment lost 2 bases, leaving 1 base of the junction unmatched. The CDR3 DNA follows: TGTGCCAGCAGCTTACAGGGGGCAAATTCACCCCTCCACTTT. Residues: CASSLQGANSPLHF.

This chain links TRBV9 with TRBJ1-6; 9 bases are shared with TRBD1. This CDR3 has 15 amino acids. Trimming at V came to 0 bases and at J to 8 bases, leaving 3 bases not matched to a gene. CDR1 is SGDLS and CDR2 is YYNGEE in the germline V gene. The CDR3 is CASSVGDRGDSPLHF. As DNA, the CDR3 is TGTGCCAGCAGCGTAGGAGACAGGGGGGATTCACCCCTCCACTTT. Full variable domain (missing parts from reference TRBV9 and TRBJ1-6): DSGVTQTPKHLITATGQRVTLRCSPRSGDLSVYWYQQSLDQGLQFLIQYYNGEERAKGNILERFSAQQFPDLHSELNLSSLELGDSALYFCASSVGDRGDSPLHFGNGTRLTVT.

The V gene is TRBV6-4, the J gene TRBJ2-3, with 10 bases lining up with TRBD1. The germline gives CDR1 MRHNA, CDR2 SNTAGT. With V trimmed by 8 bases and J by 3 bases, 5 bases remained unmatched. CDR3 length: 14 amino acids. The CDR3 DNA reads TGTGCCAGCGCCCGGGACAGGGGAACAGATACGCAGTATTTT. As protein: CASARDRGTDTQYF.

The chain's CDR3 is CASSYGRDRSSYEQYF. Here the CDR3 DNA reads TGTGCCAGCAGTTACGGCCGGGACAGGAGCTCCTACGAGCAGTACTTC. The chain has TRBV6-6 and TRBJ2-7, with TRBD1 matching over 8 bases. The CDR3 contains 16 residues. V was clipped by 2 bases and J by 0 bases; unmatched bases: 6. The germline V gene has CDR1 MNHNY and CDR2 SVGAGI (reference sequence).

The CDR3 nucleotides read TGTGCCAGCAGCCCAACAGGGGGCAACGGCTACACCTTC. This translates into CASSPTGGNGYTF. This chain connects TRBV12-3 or TRBV12-4 to TRBJ1-2; 9 positions match TRBD1. Trimming cost V 6 bases and J 8 bases; bases outside gene matches: 7. CDR3 length: 13 amino acids.

The gene calls are TRBV5-1 and TRBJ2-5, with 16 bases matching TRBD2. Germline-derived CDR1 and CDR2 are SGHRS and YFSETQ. The V and J ends lost 5 bases and 2 bases, in that order; junction bases with no gene match: 0. This CDR3 spans 15 amino acids. The CDR3 is CASRGLAGGQETQYF. The CDR3 DNA reads as TGCGCCAGCAGGGGACTAGCGGGGGGGCAAGAGACCCAGTACTTC.

The V gene is TRBV27, the J gene TRBJ2-7; 12 bases map to TRBD2. CDR3 length: 18 amino acids. V lost 0 bases to trimming and J lost 2 bases; unmatched junction nucleotides: 8. Germline CDR1 and CDR2: MNHEY and SMNVEV (reference sequence). The CDR3 sequence is CASSLSRLGLAGPYEQYF. The CDR3, as DNA: TGTGCCAGCAGTTTATCCCGTCTCGGACTAGCGGGACCCTACGAGCAGTACTTC.

This clone turned up a few times. The rearrangement joins TRBV7-3 to TRBJ2-1, with TRBD1 as a possible D gene (6 bases). Trimming removed 5 bases at V and 8 bases at J, with 13 bases between. This CDR3 is 13 amino acids long. Germline V CDR1 and CDR2: SGHTA, FQGTGA. CDR3 amino acids: CASSQTNRDEQFF. CDR3 DNA: TGTGCCAGCAGCCAGACCAACAGGGATGAGCAGTTCTTC.

The chain links TRBV21-1 to TRBJ2-7; TRBD1 is the table's D call and was not checked against the DNA. TRBV21-1 is annotated as a pseudogene. The CDR3 runs to 16 residues. The CDR3 spells CASKRTDRDRGYEQYF. For the CDR3, the DNA is TGTGCCAGCAAACGGACCGACCGGGACAGGGGCTACGAGCAGTACTTC.

The chain carries TRBV7-2 and TRBJ2-7, with D maybe TRBD2 (5 bases). The ends were cut back, 6 bases at V and 7 bases at J, with 13 bases in the middle. Germline V gene data show CDR1 as SGHTA and CDR2 as FQGNSA. This CDR3 is built from 12 residues. The DNA for the CDR3 is TGTGCCAGCAGTTCCTCCCGGGGAGAGCAGTACTTC. Amino acids: CASSSSRGEQYF.

The chain employs TRBV5-4 and TRBJ2-7; TRBD1 agrees at 9 bases. Trimming at V came to 3 bases and at J to 5 bases, leaving 9 bases not matched to a gene. The CDR3 covers 15 residues. The germline V gene encodes CDR1 SGHNT and CDR2 YYREEE (reference sequence). CDR3 amino acids: CASSSEPTGGHEQYF. The CDR3 bases are TGTGCCAGCAGCTCGGAACCTACAGGGGGCCACGAGCAGTACTTC.